The rows below give T cell receptor beta chains drawn from one sample of a study of T cells after yellow fever vaccination. TCRdb re-derived calls from the 5' RACE reads in MiXCR, one entry per CDR3 protein. The table lists 450,000 to 550,000 distinct CDR3 sequences, 20% to 25% of them singletons. Sample: PBMCs, taken around 3 weeks after the first yellow fever vaccination. The receptors shown here come from a man aged 18 to 29 who received the YFV17D yellow fever vaccine. Each CDR3 is given with its conserved first and last residue. Each record gives: J gene, CDR3 length, D gene, V gene, clone size, CDR3 protein, CDR3 DNA. A D gene is named only where the DNA matches it firmly. Clone size is shown for a subset of rows, as once, few, many or a class of expanded clone.

J gene: TRBJ1-2
CDR3 length: 14
D gene: NA
V gene: TRBV7-9
clone size: few
CDR3 protein: CASSFPGGGYGYTF
CDR3 DNA: TGTGCCAGCAGCTTCCCGGGGGGGGGCTATGGCTACACCTTC

J gene: TRBJ1-6
CDR3 length: 14
D gene: NA
V gene: TRBV20-1
clone size: NA
CDR3 protein: CSATHGIYNSPLHF
CDR3 DNA: TGCAGTGCTACCCATGGGATTTATAATTCACCCCTCCACTTT

J gene: TRBJ1-1
CDR3 length: 15
D gene: TRBD1
V gene: TRBV4-3
clone size: NA
CDR3 protein: CASSQMTGGNTEAFF
CDR3 DNA: TGCGCCAGCAGCCAAATGACAGGGGGGAACACTGAAGCTTTCTTT

J gene: TRBJ2-1
CDR3 length: 15
D gene: NA
V gene: TRBV5-1
clone size: NA
CDR3 protein: CASSLALQGRNEQFF
CDR3 DNA: TGCGCCAGCAGCTTGGCTTTACAGGGCAGGAATGAGCAGTTCTTC

J gene: TRBJ2-1
CDR3 length: 17
D gene: NA
V gene: TRBV4-3
clone size: NA
CDR3 protein: CASSQDLDWGLGNEQFF
CDR3 DNA: TGCGCCAGCAGCCAAGATTTGGATTGGGGATTGGGGAATGAGCAGTTCTTC

J gene: TRBJ1-6
CDR3 length: 12
D gene: NA
V gene: TRBV18
clone size: NA
CDR3 protein: CASSPPGQPLHF
CDR3 DNA: TGTGCCAGCTCACCACCGGGGCAGCCCCTCCACTTT

J gene: TRBJ2-7
CDR3 length: 18
D gene: NA
V gene: TRBV5-6
clone size: once
CDR3 protein: CASSFLVSPVGGTYEQYF
CDR3 DNA: TGTGCCAGCAGCTTTCTCGTATCGCCTGTTGGCGGAACCTACGAGCAGTACTTC

J gene: TRBJ2-3
CDR3 length: 15
D gene: NA
V gene: TRBV20-1
clone size: NA
CDR3 protein: CSASGAGSSTDTQYF
CDR3 DNA: TGCAGTGCTAGCGGCGCGGGGAGTAGCACAGATACGCAGTATTTT

J gene: TRBJ2-5
CDR3 length: 13
D gene: NA
V gene: TRBV12-3/TRBV12-4
clone size: few
CDR3 protein: CASTPPRGQTQYF
CDR3 DNA: TGTGCCAGCACCCCTCCCCGCGGGCAGACCCAGTACTTC

J gene: TRBJ2-2
CDR3 length: 15
D gene: NA
V gene: TRBV5-1
clone size: NA
CDR3 protein: CASSLVLSASGELFF
CDR3 DNA: TGCGCCAGCAGCTTGGTACTAAGCGCTTCCGGGGAGCTGTTTTTT

J gene: TRBJ1-4
CDR3 length: 14
D gene: TRBD1
V gene: TRBV6-5
clone size: NA
CDR3 protein: CASSYSQGEEKLFF
CDR3 DNA: TGTGCCAGCAGTTACTCGCAGGGGGAGGAAAAACTGTTTTTT

J gene: TRBJ1-2
CDR3 length: 16
D gene: NA
V gene: TRBV7-8
clone size: NA
CDR3 protein: CASSPQVRGANYGYTF
CDR3 DNA: TGTGCCAGCAGCCCCCAGGTCAGGGGCGCTAACTATGGCTACACCTTC

J gene: TRBJ2-3
CDR3 length: 13
D gene: NA
V gene: TRBV12-3/TRBV12-4
clone size: few
CDR3 protein: CASSLSGPDTQYF
CDR3 DNA: TGTGCCAGCAGTTTATCTGGACCAGATACGCAGTATTTT

J gene: TRBJ2-7
CDR3 length: 15
D gene: NA
V gene: TRBV4-1
clone size: few
CDR3 protein: CASSQYTGSSYEQYF
CDR3 DNA: TGCGCCAGCAGCCAATACACAGGGAGTTCCTACGAGCAGTACTTC

J gene: TRBJ2-3
CDR3 length: 13
D gene: NA
V gene: TRBV12-3/TRBV12-4
clone size: NA
CDR3 protein: CASSVSRTDTQYF
CDR3 DNA: TGTGCCAGCAGCGTCTCGCGGACAGATACGCAGTATTTT

J gene: TRBJ2-1
CDR3 length: 12
D gene: NA
V gene: TRBV12-3/TRBV12-4
clone size: few
CDR3 protein: CASSFSLGEQFF
CDR3 DNA: TGTGCCAGCAGTTTCTCCTTAGGGGAGCAGTTCTTC

J gene: TRBJ1-6
CDR3 length: 17
D gene: NA
V gene: TRBV6-5
clone size: few
CDR3 protein: CASSYSRYSADNSPLHF
CDR3 DNA: TGTGCCAGCAGTTACTCGAGATACTCCGCGGATAATTCACCCCTCCACTTT

J gene: TRBJ1-5
CDR3 length: 14
D gene: NA
V gene: TRBV6-1
clone size: NA
CDR3 protein: CATSVRMDNQPQHF
CDR3 DNA: TGTGCCACCTCAGTACGAATGGATAATCAGCCCCAGCATTTT

J gene: TRBJ2-3
CDR3 length: 17
D gene: NA
V gene: TRBV18
clone size: once
CDR3 protein: CASSPNPTELSTDTQYF
CDR3 DNA: TGTGCCAGCTCACCGAACCCGACAGAACTCTCCACAGATACGCAGTATTTT

J gene: TRBJ2-7
CDR3 length: 13
D gene: NA
V gene: TRBV29-1
clone size: few
CDR3 protein: CSVETVIGREQYF
CDR3 DNA: TGCAGCGTTGAGACCGTAATAGGCCGCGAGCAGTACTTC

J gene: TRBJ2-2
CDR3 length: 14
D gene: NA
V gene: TRBV7-8
clone size: medium-sized
CDR3 protein: CASSAVANTGELFF
CDR3 DNA: TGTGCCAGCAGCGCAGTCGCGAACACCGGGGAGCTGTTTTTT

J gene: TRBJ2-5
CDR3 length: 16
D gene: NA
V gene: TRBV7-2
clone size: few
CDR3 protein: CASSLRVGAGQETQYF
CDR3 DNA: TGTGCCAGCAGCTTAAGAGTTGGGGCAGGTCAAGAGACCCAGTACTTC

J gene: TRBJ1-2
CDR3 length: 15
D gene: TRBD1
V gene: TRBV9
clone size: NA
CDR3 protein: CASSLQGTGINGYTF
CDR3 DNA: TGTGCCAGCAGCCTCCAGGGGACAGGGATCAATGGCTACACCTTC

J gene: TRBJ2-2
CDR3 length: 20
D gene: NA
V gene: TRBV3-1
clone size: NA
CDR3 protein: CASSQHRRINRVQYTGELFF
CDR3 DNA: TGTGCCAGCAGCCAGCATCGGCGGATCAACAGGGTTCAATACACCGGGGAGCTGTTTTTT

J gene: TRBJ2-5
CDR3 length: 13
D gene: NA
V gene: TRBV10-3
clone size: NA
CDR3 protein: CAISEQEGGTQYF
CDR3 DNA: TGTGCCATCAGTGAACAGGAAGGGGGGACCCAGTACTTC

J gene: TRBJ2-7
CDR3 length: 14
D gene: TRBD1
V gene: TRBV10-3
clone size: many
CDR3 protein: CAISDGTESYEQYF
CDR3 DNA: TGTGCCATCAGTGACGGGACAGAATCCTACGAGCAGTACTTC

J gene: TRBJ1-1
CDR3 length: 13
D gene: NA
V gene: TRBV7-9
clone size: few
CDR3 protein: CASSLDPDTEAFF
CDR3 DNA: TGTGCCAGCAGCTTAGATCCGGACACTGAAGCTTTCTTT

J gene: TRBJ1-5
CDR3 length: 13
D gene: TRBD1
V gene: TRBV28
clone size: NA
CDR3 protein: CASSDRGAQPQHF
CDR3 DNA: TGTGCCAGCAGTGACAGGGGAGCTCAGCCCCAGCATTTT

J gene: TRBJ2-5
CDR3 length: 16
D gene: TRBD2
V gene: TRBV7-2
clone size: NA
CDR3 protein: CASSPPRLAGGETQYF
CDR3 DNA: TGTGCCAGCAGCCCGCCACGACTAGCGGGGGGTGAGACCCAGTACTTC

J gene: TRBJ2-7
CDR3 length: 15
D gene: TRBD1
V gene: TRBV7-2
clone size: many
CDR3 protein: CASSTTRQGNYEQYF
CDR3 DNA: TGTGCCAGCAGCACGACCCGACAGGGAAACTACGAGCAGTACTTC

J gene: TRBJ2-1
CDR3 length: 15
D gene: TRBD2
V gene: TRBV5-1
clone size: many
CDR3 protein: CASSLGLALNNEQFF
CDR3 DNA: TGCGCCAGCAGCTTGGGACTAGCGCTAAACAATGAGCAGTTCTTC

J gene: TRBJ2-3
CDR3 length: 15
D gene: NA
V gene: TRBV3-1
clone size: NA
CDR3 protein: CATCRGQRTTDTQYF
CDR3 DNA: TGTGCCACCTGCCGGGGGCAGCGGACCACAGATACGCAGTATTTT

J gene: TRBJ2-3
CDR3 length: 14
D gene: TRBD2
V gene: TRBV12-3/TRBV12-4
clone size: few
CDR3 protein: CASSRGAGADTQYF
CDR3 DNA: TGTGCCAGCAGTCGGGGAGCGGGGGCGGATACGCAGTATTTT

J gene: TRBJ2-5
CDR3 length: 14
D gene: NA
V gene: TRBV5-1
clone size: NA
CDR3 protein: CASSLETVQETQYF
CDR3 DNA: TGCGCCAGCAGCTTGGAAACAGTCCAAGAGACCCAGTACTTC

J gene: TRBJ1-2
CDR3 length: 13
D gene: NA
V gene: TRBV28
clone size: NA
CDR3 protein: CASSLRREGGYTF
CDR3 DNA: TGTGCCAGCAGTTTGCGACGGGAGGGGGGCTACACCTTC

J gene: TRBJ2-1
CDR3 length: 14
D gene: TRBD1
V gene: TRBV5-1
clone size: NA
CDR3 protein: CASRTGQGINEQFF
CDR3 DNA: TGCGCCAGCAGGACGGGACAGGGGATAAATGAGCAGTTCTTC

J gene: TRBJ2-2
CDR3 length: 17
D gene: NA
V gene: TRBV9
clone size: NA
CDR3 protein: CASSVDRPRGYTGELFF
CDR3 DNA: TGTGCCAGCAGCGTAGACAGGCCGAGGGGGTACACCGGGGAGCTGTTTTTT

J gene: TRBJ2-7
CDR3 length: 16
D gene: TRBD1
V gene: TRBV20-1
clone size: NA
CDR3 protein: CSAPRLDRVRGYEQYF
CDR3 DNA: TGCAGTGCCCCTCGCTTGGACAGGGTCAGGGGCTACGAGCAGTACTTC

J gene: TRBJ2-3
CDR3 length: 14
D gene: NA
V gene: TRBV15
clone size: NA
CDR3 protein: CATSRGLVGDTQYF
CDR3 DNA: TGTGCCACCAGCAGAGGACTAGTGGGAGATACGCAGTATTTT

J gene: TRBJ1-4
CDR3 length: 12
D gene: NA
V gene: TRBV20-1
clone size: few
CDR3 protein: CSASPRDEKLFF
CDR3 DNA: TGCAGTGCGTCGCCCCGGGATGAAAAACTGTTTTTT

J gene: TRBJ2-7
CDR3 length: 14
D gene: NA
V gene: TRBV7-2
clone size: NA
CDR3 protein: CASSLRPEAYEQYF
CDR3 DNA: TGTGCCAGCAGCTTAAGGCCGGAAGCCTACGAGCAGTACTTC

J gene: TRBJ2-3
CDR3 length: 12
D gene: NA
V gene: TRBV7-9
clone size: many
CDR3 protein: CASSYVGDTQYF
CDR3 DNA: TGTGCCAGCAGCTATGTAGGGGATACGCAGTATTTT

J gene: TRBJ2-1
CDR3 length: 17
D gene: TRBD2
V gene: TRBV19
clone size: NA
CDR3 protein: CASSISSGTSGYNEQFF
CDR3 DNA: TGTGCCAGTAGTATCTCTTCCGGGACTAGCGGATACAATGAGCAGTTCTTC

J gene: TRBJ2-5
CDR3 length: 14
D gene: TRBD1
V gene: TRBV2
clone size: NA
CDR3 protein: CASRKGTVKETQYF
CDR3 DNA: TGTGCCAGCAGGAAAGGGACAGTTAAAGAGACCCAGTACTTC

J gene: TRBJ2-6
CDR3 length: 18
D gene: NA
V gene: TRBV24-1
clone size: NA
CDR3 protein: CATSALGRQYSGANVLTF
CDR3 DNA: TGTGCCACCAGTGCTTTGGGACGACAGTACTCTGGGGCCAACGTCCTGACTTTC

J gene: TRBJ2-2
CDR3 length: 15
D gene: TRBD1
V gene: TRBV9
clone size: few
CDR3 protein: CASSVEGRGTGELFF
CDR3 DNA: TGTGCCAGCAGCGTAGAAGGCAGGGGGACCGGGGAGCTGTTTTTT

J gene: TRBJ1-5
CDR3 length: 16
D gene: NA
V gene: TRBV19
clone size: NA
CDR3 protein: CASSIGRIGSNQPQHF
CDR3 DNA: TGTGCCAGTAGTATCGGGCGGATCGGATCCAATCAGCCCCAGCATTTT

J gene: TRBJ2-2
CDR3 length: 18
D gene: TRBD1
V gene: TRBV7-6
clone size: NA
CDR3 protein: CASSSTEGRGLTTGELFF
CDR3 DNA: TGTGCCAGCAGCTCCACGGAAGGCAGGGGGCTGACCACCGGGGAGCTGTTTTTT

J gene: TRBJ2-1
CDR3 length: 11
D gene: NA
V gene: TRBV28
clone size: NA
CDR3 protein: CASILNNEQFF
CDR3 DNA: TGTGCCAGCATCCTTAATAATGAGCAGTTCTTC

J gene: TRBJ2-3
CDR3 length: 15
D gene: NA
V gene: TRBV7-2
clone size: NA
CDR3 protein: CASSLMSSGSDTQYF
CDR3 DNA: TGTGCCAGCAGCTTAATGTCTTCCGGGTCAGATACGCAGTATTTT

J gene: TRBJ2-2
CDR3 length: 15
D gene: TRBD2
V gene: TRBV7-2
clone size: NA
CDR3 protein: CASSRSGVTTGELFF
CDR3 DNA: TGTGCCAGCAGCCGTAGCGGGGTTACCACCGGGGAGCTGTTTTTT

J gene: TRBJ1-6
CDR3 length: 13
D gene: NA
V gene: TRBV10-3
clone size: few
CDR3 protein: CAIRPRGNSPLHF
CDR3 DNA: TGTGCCATCAGACCCAGGGGAAACTCACCCCTCCACTTT

J gene: TRBJ2-7
CDR3 length: 11
D gene: NA
V gene: TRBV5-1
clone size: NA
CDR3 protein: CASREGNEQYF
CDR3 DNA: TGCGCCAGCAGAGAGGGCAACGAGCAGTACTTC

J gene: TRBJ1-5
CDR3 length: 14
D gene: NA
V gene: TRBV20-1
clone size: few
CDR3 protein: CSAAVGHSNQPQHF
CDR3 DNA: TGCAGTGCGGCCGTTGGGCATAGCAATCAGCCCCAGCATTTT

J gene: TRBJ1-1
CDR3 length: 15
D gene: TRBD1
V gene: TRBV6-2/TRBV6-3
clone size: few
CDR3 protein: CASRWTGRQNTEAFF
CDR3 DNA: TGTGCCAGCAGATGGACAGGAAGACAGAACACTGAAGCTTTCTTT